The rows below give T cell receptor beta chains drawn from one sample of a study of T cell responses to AZD1222 COVID-19 vaccine. Data came from immunoSEQ multiplex PCR; TCRdb stores just in-frame clones and leaves some out. The profile shows some 31,000 clones, 93% of them singletons. Sequences were derived from peripheral blood, sampled on day 0 of AZD1222 vaccination. The receptors originated from an adult in good health. Both conserved end residues are part of each CDR3. The D gene is left open where the match is weak. Clone sizes are given selectively: once, few, many, or a class where the clone is expanded.

CDR3 | DNA | size | J | D | V
CASSPPGLAGVNQETQYF | TGTGCCAGCTCACCACCGGGACTAGCGGGAGTAAACCAAGAGACCCAGTACTTC | NA | TRBJ2-5 | TRBD2 | TRBV18
CASRQVIGYTF | TGCGCCAGCAGACAGGTTATTGGCTACACCTTC | NA | TRBJ1-2 | NA | TRBV4-1
CASSRDRGAYEQYF | TGTGCCAGCTCACGGGACAGGGGTGCCTACGAGCAGTACTTC | NA | TRBJ2-7 | TRBD1 | TRBV18
CASSDSGDYGYTF | TGTGCCAGCAGTGATTCCGGGGACTATGGCTACACCTTC | NA | TRBJ1-2 | NA | TRBV2
CASSLTGAAGEKLFF | TGTGCCAGCAGCCTTACAGGGGCCGCAGGGGAAAAACTGTTTTTT | NA | TRBJ1-4 | TRBD1 | TRBV7-9
CASSFGNEKLFF | TGTGCCAGCAGCTTCGGTAATGAAAAACTGTTTTTT | few | TRBJ1-4 | NA | TRBV5-5
CASSLAGGEGTDTQYF | TGCGCCAGCAGCTTGGCTGGGGGGGAGGGCACAGATACGCAGTATTTT | NA | TRBJ2-3 | TRBD2 | TRBV5-1
CASSQARGYWPQHF | TGCGCCAGCAGCCAAGCGAGGGGTTACTGGCCCCAGCATTTT | NA | TRBJ1-5 | NA | TRBV4-3
CASSLGGQGSDEQFF | TGTGCCAGCAGCTTAGGTGGACAGGGGAGCGATGAGCAGTTCTTC | NA | TRBJ2-1 | TRBD1 | TRBV7-9
CASTSGGYEQYF | TGTGCCAGCACCTCGGGGGGCTACGAGCAGTACTTC | NA | TRBJ2-7 | TRBD2 | TRBV12-3/TRBV12-4
CASTKVQGAKLFF | TGTGCCAGTACAAAAGTCCAGGGCGCCAAACTGTTTTTT | NA | TRBJ1-4 | NA | TRBV19
CASSFQLEGETQYF | TGCGCCAGCAGCTTTCAGCTGGAAGGGGAGACCCAGTACTTC | NA | TRBJ2-5 | NA | TRBV5-1
CASSLGQGPPHSPLHF | TGTGCCAGCAGCCTCGGACAGGGCCCACCCCATTCACCCCTCCACTTT | NA | TRBJ1-6 | TRBD1 | TRBV3-1/TRBV3-2
CASRLRGRDYGYTF | TGTGCCAGCCGTCTAAGGGGCAGAGACTATGGCTACACCTTC | once | TRBJ1-2 | NA | TRBV13
CASSGTNQPQHF | TGTGCCAGCAGTGGTACAAATCAGCCCCAGCATTTT | NA | TRBJ1-5 | NA | TRBV2
CASSSGSYNSPLHF | TGTGCCAGCAGTTCGGGTTCCTATAATTCACCCCTCCACTTT | NA | TRBJ1-6 | NA | TRBV28
CASSLGQYEQYF | TGTGCCAGCAGTTTGGGTCAGTACGAGCAGTACTTC | once | TRBJ2-7 | NA | TRBV28
CASSAQGARNQPQHF | TGTGCCAGCTCAGCACAGGGGGCGCGGAATCAGCCCCAGCATTTT | once | TRBJ1-5 | TRBD1 | TRBV18
CAISQGTVNQETQYF | TGTGCCATCAGTCAGGGGACTGTGAACCAAGAGACCCAGTACTTC | NA | TRBJ2-5 | NA | TRBV10-3
CASSSTVNQPQHF | TGTGCCAGCAGCTCGACAGTTAATCAGCCCCAGCATTTT | few | TRBJ1-5 | NA | TRBV2
CASSPGSGGFETQYF | TGTGCCAGCAGCCCGGGGAGCGGGGGGTTCGAGACCCAGTACTTC | NA | TRBJ2-5 | TRBD2 | TRBV7-6
CSVNEGQRNIQYF | TGCAGCGTTAACGAAGGACAGCGAAACATTCAGTACTTC | NA | TRBJ2-4 | NA | TRBV29-1
CASSSRGPLYEQYF | TGTGCCAGCAGTTCCAGGGGACCACTCTACGAGCAGTACTTC | NA | TRBJ2-7 | NA | TRBV6-2/TRBV6-3
CASRAGYNSPLHF | TGTGCCAGCAGGGCAGGGTATAATTCACCCCTCCACTTT | few | TRBJ1-6 | NA | TRBV5-5
CASSLASQGRQYF | TGTGCCAGCAGCTTAGCGTCCCAGGGGCGACAGTACTTC | once | TRBJ2-7 | NA | TRBV7-8
CASTPTGAYEQYF | TGCGCCAGCACCCCAACAGGGGCCTACGAGCAGTACTTC | few | TRBJ2-7 | TRBD1 | TRBV5-1
CSASELNEQFF | TGCAGTGCTAGTGAATTGAATGAGCAGTTCTTC | NA | TRBJ2-1 | NA | TRBV20-1